These 30 T cell receptor beta chains were sequenced from one sample in a study of OX40 agonist ivuxolimab in advanced cancers. Sequencing was performed with immunoSEQ multiplex PCR; in TCRdb, only in-frame clones are kept and a portion is missing. The data contain around 60,000 clones, 75% to 85% of them singletons. The sample here was CD4+ or CD8+ T cells sorted from blood, taken in a trial of the OX40 agonist ivuxolimab. The source of these receptors is an adult with an advanced solid tumor such as melanoma, head and neck, liver or kidney cancer.

The V and J genes are TRBV19 and TRBJ2-3; D unresolved. The germline CDR1 and CDR2 sequences are LNHDA and SQIVND (reference sequence). The CDR3 extends over 11 amino acids. V shed 3 bases and J shed 9 bases, with 7 bases lying between them. This CDR3 reads CASSIRRTQYF. CDR3 bases: TGTGCCAGTAGTATCCGTAGGACGCAGTATTTT.

There are a few counts of this clone. The chain joins TRBV6-6 to TRBJ1-6, with 10 bases identical to TRBD1. CDR3 length: 13 amino acids. V gave up 6 bases and J gave up 12 bases; unmatched junction bases: 5. Germline assignment: CDR1 MNHNY and CDR2 SVGAGI (reference sequence). The CDR3 here is CASSDRGRLPLHF. CDR3 nucleotide sequence: TGTGCCAGCAGCGACAGGGGGCGATTACCCCTCCACTTT.

This clone has a handful of counts. The chain employs TRBV2 and TRBJ1-6, with TRBD1 matching over 7 bases. Losses at the gene ends were 7 bases for V and 7 bases for J; bases not matched to a gene: 7. This CDR3 has 14 amino acids. Germline V CDR1 and CDR2: SNHLY, FYNNEI. Here the CDR3 DNA reads TGTGCCAGCACCCCGGGACAGCCGAATTCACCCCTCCACTTT. Translated, it gives CASTPGQPNSPLHF.

This clone was counted between two and nine times. The CDR3: CASSSPWGQGNSPLHF. DNA of the CDR3: TGTGCCAGCAGTTCCCCCTGGGGACAGGGTAATTCACCCCTCCACTTT. The rearrangement links TRBV28 to TRBJ1-6; TRBD1 agrees at 9 bases. CDR3 length: 16 amino acids. Germline CDR1 reads MDHEN; CDR2 reads SYDVKM. The V and J ends lost 4 bases and 6 bases, in that order; junction bases with no gene match: 7.

The CDR3 loop reads CASSLARSVDSPLHF. Written as DNA, the CDR3 is TGTGCCAGCAGCTTAGCTCGCTCAGTGGATTCACCCCTCCACTTT. The gene calls are TRBV7-2 and TRBJ1-6; D is unresolved. The CDR3 is made up of 15 amino acids. V lost 0 bases and J 8 bases, leaving 11 bases between the germline ends. Looked up from germline, CDR1 is SGHTA and CDR2 is FQGNSA.

This clone was counted once. This chain connects TRBV29-1 to TRBJ1-2; 9 bases match TRBD1. This CDR3 spans 13 amino acids. Germline V lookup: CDR1 SQVTM, CDR2 ANQGSEA. V was clipped by 6 bases and J by 8 bases; unmatched bases: 10. The CDR3 here is CSVTTGTGMGYTF. The CDR3 nucleotides read TGCAGCGTGACAACCGGGACAGGGATGGGCTACACCTTC.

The DNA of the CDR3 is TGTGCCAGCAGGGCCGGGGAGATTGAAGCTTTCTTT. Translated: CASRAGEIEAFF. The chain uses TRBV7-2 and TRBJ1-1; D remains ambiguous. CDR1 is SGHTA and CDR2 is FQGNSA in the germline V gene. The length of the CDR3 is 12 residues. Trimming took off 6 bases at V and 7 bases at J, with 12 bases between the two ends.

This chain connects TRBV5-6 to TRBJ2-1, with 10 bases aligning to TRBD1. Germline V gene data show CDR1 as SGHDT and CDR2 as YYEEEE. With 0 bases clipped from V and 7 bases from J, the junction kept 7 bases outside the gene matches. This CDR3 contains 16 residues. The CDR3 spells CASSLADRGRQNEQFF. The CDR3 DNA reads as TGTGCCAGCAGCTTGGCCGACAGGGGGCGACAAAATGAGCAGTTCTTC.

This chain connects TRBV7-2 to TRBJ2-7, with 8 nucleotides matching TRBD2. This CDR3 has 18 residues. After removal of 5 bases from V and 0 bases from J, the junction contained 15 bases not matched to a gene. Germline V CDR1 and CDR2: SGHTA, FQGNSA. The CDR3 sequence is CASSRTSHGGAYSYEQYF. The CDR3 region has the DNA TGTGCCAGCAGCCGCACCTCCCACGGGGGGGCATACTCCTACGAGCAGTACTTC.

This clone turned up a few times. V gene TRBV10-3 combines with J gene TRBJ1-2, with 9 bases identical to TRBD1. V was pared by 5 bases and J by 8 bases, with 9 bases of the junction left unmatched. The CDR3 spans 14 residues. Germline CDR1 ENHRY, CDR2 SYGVKD. The CDR3 here is CAISNDRGLGGYTF. The CDR3 nucleotides are TGTGCCATCAGTAATGACAGGGGGTTAGGCGGCTACACCTTC.

The rearrangement uses TRBV4-2 and TRBJ2-1; 13 bases fit TRBD2. The CDR3 is 15 amino acids. Germline CDR1 LGHNA, CDR2 YNFKEQ. The ends lost 3 bases at V and 8 bases at J; junction bases unmatched: 4. The CDR3 nucleotides read TGTGCCAGCAGCCATACTAGCGGGGGGGTCGATGAGCAGTTCTTC. This gives the protein CASSHTSGGVDEQFF.

V is TRBV4-3 and J is TRBJ2-7; D might be TRBD2 (5 bases). The CDR3 spans 15 residues. The germline V gene has CDR1 LGHNA and CDR2 YSLEER. Trimming took 0 bases from V and 4 from J, leaving 13 bases between them. In nucleotides, the CDR3 is TGCGCCAGCAGCCAAGATCGGGGAACCTCGTACGAGCAGTACTTC. It yields the protein CASSQDRGTSYEQYF.

CDR3 nucleotides: TGTGCCAGCCCCGGTGAGGGTGCCAAGGTAAGCGAGCAGTACTTC. Translated, it gives CASPGEGAKVSEQYF. The gene calls are TRBV5-5 and TRBJ2-7, with D possibly TRBD2 on 5 matching bases. CDR1 is SGHKS, CDR2 YYEKEE, per germline (reference sequence). Trimming removed 7 bases from V and 6 bases from J, with 23 bases in between. The CDR3 extends over 15 amino acids.

This chain uses TRBV11-2 with TRBJ2-2, with TRBD2 matching over 12 bases. Germline V gene lookup returns CDR1 SGHAT and CDR2 FQNNGV. Germline trimming cut 0 bases from V and 6 bases from J; bases unmatched to any gene: 8. The CDR3 is 18 residues long. The CDR3 DNA reads as TGTGCCAGCAGCTTAGAACTAGCGGGGGGACGACGGTCCGGGGAGCTGTTTTTT. Protein: CASSLELAGGRRSGELFF.

The V call is TRBV6-6, the J call TRBJ1-6; weak D call: TRBD1 (5 bases). The CDR3 contains 16 residues. Per germline, CDR1 MNHNY and CDR2 SVGAGI (reference sequence). V lost 5 bases and J lost 10, with 21 bases in between. The CDR3 bases are TGTGCCAGCAGTCCCTTAGGCAGGGTAGGACAATCACCCCTCCACTTT. Amino acid sequence: CASSPLGRVGQSPLHF.

This rearrangement joins TRBV5-1 to TRBJ2-3, with D unclear. The CDR3 runs 12 residues. V gave up 4 bases and J gave up 2 bases, with 5 bases separating them. Germline V gives CDR1 SGHRS, CDR2 YFSETQ. CDR3 region: CASSLPTDTQYF. In nucleotides, the CDR3 is TGCGCCAGCAGCCTACCCACAGATACGCAGTATTTT. Complete variable domain (other parts from reference TRBV5-1 and TRBJ2-3): KAGVTQTPRYLIKTRGQQVTLSCSPISGHRSVSWYQQTPGQGLQFLFEYFSETQRNKGNFPGRFSGRQFSNSRSEMNVSTLELGDSALYLCASSLPTDTQYFGPGTRLTVL.

This chain connects TRBV12-5 to TRBJ2-6; 8 bases match TRBD1. V lost 0 bases, J lost 12 bases, and 4 bases stayed unmatched. The CDR3 is made up of 14 amino acids. The germline V gene has CDR1 LGHNT and CDR2 FRNRAP. The CDR3 DNA reads TGTGCTAGTGGTTTGGTAGGGACAGGTGGCGTCCTGACTTTC. Amino acid sequence: CASGLVGTGGVLTF.

This clone was seen a single time. The chain couples TRBV6-1 to TRBJ1-1; D is ambiguous. Germline V gene lookup returns CDR1 MNHNS and CDR2 SASEGT. V was pared by 8 bases and J by 7 bases, with 14 bases between. The CDR3 consists of 12 residues. CDR3 sequence: CASGISGNEAFF. Here the CDR3 DNA reads TGTGCCAGCGGCATAAGCGGGAATGAAGCTTTCTTT.

This chain connects TRBV7-2 to TRBJ2-7; D possibly corresponds to TRBD1 (5 bases). Looked up from germline, CDR1 is SGHTA and CDR2 is FQGNSA. This CDR3 region has 14 residues. The V end was cut by 0 bases, the J end by 4 bases, with 10 bases between. Written as DNA, the CDR3 is TGTGCCAGCAGCTTAGCACGAAGGGGTTACGAGCAGTACTTC. Amino acids: CASSLARRGYEQYF.

The chain couples TRBV4-3 to TRBJ2-7; weak D call: TRBD2 (7 bases). V dropped 0 bases and J dropped 1 base, with 13 bases sitting between them. Germline lookup yields CDR1 LGHNA and CDR2 YSLEER. This CDR3 has 16 amino acids. CDR3 sequence (DNA): TGCGCCAGCAGCCAAGATGGGGGGGCGCTATCCTACGAGCAGTACTTC. This codes for CASSQDGGALSYEQYF.

V usage is TRBV5-1 and J usage is TRBJ2-5, with D unclear. V was cut by 5 bases and J by 4 bases, with 6 bases left in between. The germline CDR1 and CDR2 sequences are SGHRS and YFSETQ. This CDR3 is built from 11 residues. The DNA of the CDR3 is TGCGCCAGCAGAGAAGCAGAGACCCAGTACTTC. Translation gives CASREAETQYF.

This chain links TRBV28 with TRBJ1-2, with 7 bases identical to TRBD1. Trimming cost V 6 bases and J 3 bases; bases outside gene matches: 4. CDR1 is MDHEN and CDR2 is SYDVKM in the germline V gene. The CDR3 is 13 amino acids. CDR3 sequence reads: CASRPTGHYGYTF. As DNA, the CDR3 is TGTGCCAGCAGGCCGACAGGGCACTATGGCTACACCTTC.

The genes are TRBV2 and TRBJ1-5; D is uncertain. Trimming removed 4 bases at V and 11 bases at J, with 15 bases between. Looked up from germline, CDR1 is SNHLY and CDR2 is FYNNEI. This CDR3 is 13 amino acids long. Here the CDR3 reads CASSGGGPEAQHF. DNA for the CDR3: TGTGCCAGCAGTGGGGGAGGGCCGGAAGCCCAGCATTTT.

The chain employs TRBV20-1 and TRBJ1-1, with D uncertain. Trimming removed 1 base at V and 3 bases at J, with 3 bases between. There are 11 residues in the CDR3. Germline-derived CDR1 and CDR2 are DFQATT and SNEGSKA (reference sequence). In DNA form, the CDR3 reads TGCAGTGCTAGAGCCGACACTGAAGCTTTCTTT. It encodes CSARADTEAFF.

The genes are TRBV7-8 and TRBJ1-5, with 7 bases lining up with TRBD1. From germline, CDR1 is SGHVS and CDR2 FQNEAQ. The CDR3 runs 13 residues. Unmatched junction bases numbered 5, after V lost 6 bases and J lost 6 bases. The CDR3 here is CASSGDRRQPQHF. As DNA, the CDR3 is TGTGCCAGCAGTGGGGACAGACGTCAGCCCCAGCATTTT.

This clone was seen once. The CDR3 here is CASSYRPSNYGYTF. Here the CDR3 DNA reads TGTGCCAGCAGCTACAGGCCTTCTAACTATGGCTACACCTTC. The chain uses TRBV7-2 and TRBJ1-2, with D possibly TRBD1 on 5 matching bases. Trimming took 4 bases from V and 0 from J, leaving 9 bases between them. The germline V gene has CDR1 SGHTA and CDR2 FQGNSA. The CDR3 has 14 residues. The full variable domain, rest sourced from reference TRBV7-2 and TRBJ1-2, is GAGVSQSPSNKVTEKGKDVELRCDPISGHTALYWYRQSLGQGLEFLIYFQGNSAPDKSGLPSDRFSAERTGGSVSTLTIQRTQQEDSAVYLCASSYRPSNYGYTFGSGTRLTVV.

The J gene is TRBJ1-4, the V gene TRBV11-2; D gene ambiguous. This CDR3 has 17 residues. Trimming removed 5 bases from V and 8 bases from J, with 24 bases in between. The V gene's germline CDR1 is SGHAT and CDR2 FQNNGV. For the CDR3, the DNA is TGTGCCAGCAGCCCCAATTCCGGGGTTACCTCAAACGAAAAACTGTTTTTT. Protein product: CASSPNSGVTSNEKLFF.

The chain links TRBV15 to TRBJ2-3; D unresolved. CDR3 length: 17 amino acids. In germline, CDR1 is LNHNV, CDR2 YYDKDF (reference sequence). V was clipped by 2 bases and J by 2 bases, with 17 bases between them. The CDR3 sequence: CATSRPSAVRSTDTQYF. The CDR3 DNA reads TGTGCCACCAGCAGACCATCGGCCGTCCGTTCCACAGATACGCAGTATTTT.

This clone was seen a few times. The chain uses TRBV5-1 and TRBJ1-4; D remains unclear. The germline V gene has CDR1 SGHRS and CDR2 YFSETQ. The V gene lost 7 bases and the J gene lost 4 bases, with 5 bases spanning the gap. The CDR3 is 11 residues long. The CDR3 DNA reads TGCGCCAGCCGGCTTAATGAAAAACTGTTTTTT. The encoded protein is CASRLNEKLFF.

The chain has TRBV10-3 and TRBJ2-2, with TRBD1 matching 7 bases. Per the germline V gene, CDR1 is ENHRY and CDR2 is SYGVKD. The trim removed 5 bases at V and 2 bases at J, leaving 8 bases unmatched. The CDR3 loop spans 16 amino acids. CDR3 protein: CAISKQGIQNTGELFF. The CDR3 nucleotides are TGTGCCATCAGTAAACAGGGGATTCAAAACACCGGGGAGCTGTTTTTT.